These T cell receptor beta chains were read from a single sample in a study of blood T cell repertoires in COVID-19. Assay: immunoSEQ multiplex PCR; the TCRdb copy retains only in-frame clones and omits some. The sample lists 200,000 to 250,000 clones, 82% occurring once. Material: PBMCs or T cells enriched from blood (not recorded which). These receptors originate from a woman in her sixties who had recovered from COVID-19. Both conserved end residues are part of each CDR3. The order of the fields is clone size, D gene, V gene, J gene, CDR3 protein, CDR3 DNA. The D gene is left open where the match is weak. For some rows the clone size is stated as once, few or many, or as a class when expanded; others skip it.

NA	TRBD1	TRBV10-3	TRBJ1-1	CAISADRGTEAFF	TGTGCCATCAGTGCGGACAGGGGCACTGAAGCTTTCTTT
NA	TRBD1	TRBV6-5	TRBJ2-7	CASSTGQGGEQYF	TGTGCCAGCAGTACTGGACAGGGGGGCGAGCAGTACTTC
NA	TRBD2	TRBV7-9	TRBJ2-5	CASSPRGGRTQETQYF	TGTGCCAGCAGCCCTCGGGGGGGGCGGACTCAAGAGACCCAGTACTTC
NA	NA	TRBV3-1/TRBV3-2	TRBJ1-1	CASSLGTPNTEAFF	TGTGCCAGCAGCCTCGGGACACCGAACACTGAAGCTTTCTTT
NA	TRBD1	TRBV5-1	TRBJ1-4	CASSPRPRRTGVVEKLFF	TGCGCCAGCAGCCCACGCCCCAGAAGGACAGGCGTGGTTGAAAAACTGTTTTTT
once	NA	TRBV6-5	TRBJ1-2	CASRAGRTNYGYTF	TGTGCCAGCAGGGCGGGACGGACTAACTATGGCTACACCTTC
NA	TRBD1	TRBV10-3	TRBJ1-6	CAISAVTGQGLSPLHF	TGTGCCATCAGCGCCGTGACGGGACAGGGCTTGTCACCCCTCCACTTT
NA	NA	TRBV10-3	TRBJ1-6	CAISEQGNNSPLHF	TGTGCCATCAGTGAACAGGGAAATAATTCACCCCTCCACTTT
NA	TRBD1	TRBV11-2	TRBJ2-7	CASSLEGTGGLDEQYF	TGTGCCAGCAGCTTGGAAGGGACAGGGGGATTAGACGAGCAGTACTTC
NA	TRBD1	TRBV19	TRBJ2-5	CASSKGARVETQYF	TGTGCCAGTAGTAAGGGGGCCAGGGTTGAGACCCAGTACTTC
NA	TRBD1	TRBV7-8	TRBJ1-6	CASHRGNSPLHF	TGTGCCAGTCACAGGGGGAATTCACCCCTCCACTTT
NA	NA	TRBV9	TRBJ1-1	CASSALTGLNTEAFF	TGTGCCAGCAGCGCCCTGACAGGACTGAACACTGAAGCTTTCTTT
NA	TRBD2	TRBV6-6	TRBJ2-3	CAVHGGGVSTDTQYF	TGTGCCGTCCATGGGGGGGGAGTTAGCACAGATACGCAGTATTTT
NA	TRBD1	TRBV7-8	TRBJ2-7	CASSPYRGRGREQYF	TGTGCCAGCAGCCCTTACAGGGGGCGGGGGCGGGAGCAGTACTTC
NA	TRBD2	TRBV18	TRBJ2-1	CASSLVSGITYNEQFF	TGTGCCAGCTCACTAGTTAGCGGGATCACCTACAATGAGCAGTTCTTC
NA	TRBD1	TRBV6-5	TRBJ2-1	CASSRTGYNEQFF	TGTGCCAGCAGTAGGACAGGCTACAATGAGCAGTTCTTC
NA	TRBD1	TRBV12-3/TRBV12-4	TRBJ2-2	CASSTGDTGELFF	TGTGCCAGCAGCACAGGGGACACCGGGGAGCTGTTTTTT
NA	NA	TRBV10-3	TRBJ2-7	CAITQTGSSYEQYF	TGTGCCATCACTCAGACCGGGAGCTCCTACGAGCAGTACTTC
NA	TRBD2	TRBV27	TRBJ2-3	CASSTSGDFTDTQYF	TGTGCCAGCAGTACTAGCGGGGATTTCACAGATACGCAGTATTTT
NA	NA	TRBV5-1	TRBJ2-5	CASSLAAAQETQYF	TGCGCCAGCAGCTTGGCCGCGGCCCAAGAGACCCAGTACTTC
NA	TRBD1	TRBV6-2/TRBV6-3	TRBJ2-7	CASSWEQGYEQYF	TGTGCCAGCAGTTGGGAACAGGGGTACGAGCAGTACTTC
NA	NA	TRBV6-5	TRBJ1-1	CASRTRNQGNTEAFF	TGTGCCAGCAGAACACGGAACCAGGGGAACACTGAAGCTTTCTTT
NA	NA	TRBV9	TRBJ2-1	CASSVELAGAPHEQFF	TGTGCCAGCAGCGTAGAGTTGGCAGGGGCCCCCCATGAGCAGTTCTTC
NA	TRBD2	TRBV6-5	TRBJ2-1	CASSTSGRYNEQFF	TGTGCCAGCAGTACTAGCGGGCGCTACAATGAGCAGTTCTTC
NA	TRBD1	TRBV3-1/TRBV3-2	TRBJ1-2	CASSQDSAGGADYGYTF	TGTGCCAGCAGCCAAGATTCGGCAGGGGGCGCGGACTATGGCTACACCTTC
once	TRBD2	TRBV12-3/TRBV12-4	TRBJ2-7	CASRSGSNYEQYF	TGTGCCAGCAGGAGCGGGAGCAACTACGAGCAGTACTTC
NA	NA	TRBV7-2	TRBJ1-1	CASSPTENTEAFF	TGTGCCAGCAGCCCGACAGAGAACACTGAAGCTTTCTTT
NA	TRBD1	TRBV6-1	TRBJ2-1	CASRERAGGLYNEQFF	TGTGCCAGCAGAGAAAGGGCAGGGGGCCTCTACAATGAGCAGTTCTTC
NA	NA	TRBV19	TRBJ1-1	CASSIVGRGRDTEAFF	TGTGCCAGTAGTATAGTGGGCAGGGGAAGGGACACTGAAGCTTTCTTT